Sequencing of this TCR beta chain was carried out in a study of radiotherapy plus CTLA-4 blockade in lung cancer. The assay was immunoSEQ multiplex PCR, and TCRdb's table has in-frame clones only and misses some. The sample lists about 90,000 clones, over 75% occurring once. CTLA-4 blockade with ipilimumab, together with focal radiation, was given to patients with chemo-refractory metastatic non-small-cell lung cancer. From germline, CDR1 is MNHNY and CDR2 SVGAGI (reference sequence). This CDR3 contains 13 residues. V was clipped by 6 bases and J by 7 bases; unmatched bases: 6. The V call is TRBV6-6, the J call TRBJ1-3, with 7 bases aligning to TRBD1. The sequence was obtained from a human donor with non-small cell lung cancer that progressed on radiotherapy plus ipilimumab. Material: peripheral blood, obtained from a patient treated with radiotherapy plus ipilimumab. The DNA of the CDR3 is TGTGCCAGCAGGCAGACAGGGAGTAACACCATATATTTT. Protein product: CASRQTGSNTIYF.